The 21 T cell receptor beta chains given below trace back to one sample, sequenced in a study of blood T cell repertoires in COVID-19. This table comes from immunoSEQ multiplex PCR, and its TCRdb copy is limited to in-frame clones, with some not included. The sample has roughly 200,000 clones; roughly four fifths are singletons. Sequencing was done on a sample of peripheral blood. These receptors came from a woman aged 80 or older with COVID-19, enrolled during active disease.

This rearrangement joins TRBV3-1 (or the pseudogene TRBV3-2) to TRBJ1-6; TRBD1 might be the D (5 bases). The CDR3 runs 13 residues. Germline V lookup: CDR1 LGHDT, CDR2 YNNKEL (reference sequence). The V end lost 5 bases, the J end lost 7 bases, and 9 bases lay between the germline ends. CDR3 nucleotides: TGTGCCAGCAGCACTTCAGGGAATTCACCCCTCCACTTT. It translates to CASSTSGNSPLHF.

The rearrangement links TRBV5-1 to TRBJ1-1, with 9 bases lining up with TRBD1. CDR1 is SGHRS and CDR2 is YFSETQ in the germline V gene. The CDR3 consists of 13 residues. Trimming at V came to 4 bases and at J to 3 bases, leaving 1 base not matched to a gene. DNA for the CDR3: TGCGCCAGCAGCCGGACAGGGGACACTGAAGCTTTCTTT. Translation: CASSRTGDTEAFF.

CDR3 sequence reads: CASSLAQGASYEQYF. As DNA, the CDR3 is TGTGCCAGCAGTTTGGCACAGGGGGCCTCCTACGAGCAGTACTTC. The V gene is TRBV27, the J gene TRBJ2-7; TRBD1 aligns across 9 bases. The V segment lost 3 bases and the J segment 0 bases; nucleotides outside the gene matches: 3. Germline-derived CDR1 and CDR2 are MNHEY and SMNVEV (reference sequence). The CDR3 sequence is 15 residues long.

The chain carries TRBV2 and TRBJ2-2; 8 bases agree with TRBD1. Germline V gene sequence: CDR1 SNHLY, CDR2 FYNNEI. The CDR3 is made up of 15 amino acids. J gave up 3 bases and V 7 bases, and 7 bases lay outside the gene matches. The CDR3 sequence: CASKADRADTGELFF. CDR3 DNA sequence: TGTGCCAGCAAAGCGGACAGGGCCGACACCGGGGAGCTGTTTTTT.

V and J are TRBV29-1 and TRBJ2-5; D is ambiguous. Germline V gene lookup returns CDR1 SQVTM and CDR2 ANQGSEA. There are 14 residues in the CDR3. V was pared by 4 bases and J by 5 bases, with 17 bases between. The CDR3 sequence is CSVGSILVRETQYF. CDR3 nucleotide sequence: TGCAGCGTTGGGTCCATATTGGTGCGGGAGACCCAGTACTTC.

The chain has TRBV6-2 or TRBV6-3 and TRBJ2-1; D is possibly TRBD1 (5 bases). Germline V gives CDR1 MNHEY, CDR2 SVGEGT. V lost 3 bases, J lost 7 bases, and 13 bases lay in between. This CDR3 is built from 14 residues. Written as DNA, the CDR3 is TGTGCCAGCAGTTATGCAGGGAACGGTAATGAGCAGTTCTTC. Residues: CASSYAGNGNEQFF.

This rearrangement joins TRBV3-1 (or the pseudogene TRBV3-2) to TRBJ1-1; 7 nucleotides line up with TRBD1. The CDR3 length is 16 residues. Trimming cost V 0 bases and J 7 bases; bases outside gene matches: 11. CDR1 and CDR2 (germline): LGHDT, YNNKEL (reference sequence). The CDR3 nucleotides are TGTGCCAGCAGCCAAGATAGGGGACAGCCCAAGGGTGAAGCTTTCTTT. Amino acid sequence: CASSQDRGQPKGEAFF.

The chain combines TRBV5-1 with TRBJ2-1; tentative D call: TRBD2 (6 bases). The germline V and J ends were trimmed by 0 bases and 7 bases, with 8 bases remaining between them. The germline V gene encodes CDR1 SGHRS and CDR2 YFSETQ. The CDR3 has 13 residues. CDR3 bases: TGCGCCAGCAGCTTGGGGGCGGGGAATGAGCAGTTCTTC. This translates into CASSLGAGNEQFF.

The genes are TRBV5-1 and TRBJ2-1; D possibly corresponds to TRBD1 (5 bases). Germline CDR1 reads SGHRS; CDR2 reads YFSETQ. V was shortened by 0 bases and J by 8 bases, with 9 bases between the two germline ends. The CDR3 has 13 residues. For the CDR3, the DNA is TGCGCCAGCAGCTTGGCAGGGTCGGATGAGCAGTTCTTC. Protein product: CASSLAGSDEQFF.

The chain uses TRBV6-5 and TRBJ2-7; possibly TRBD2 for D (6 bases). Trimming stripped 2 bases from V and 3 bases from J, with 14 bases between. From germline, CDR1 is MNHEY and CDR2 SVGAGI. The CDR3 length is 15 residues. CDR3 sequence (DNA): TGTGCCAGCAGTTACGCGGGACGGATTGACTACGAGCAGTACTTC. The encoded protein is CASSYAGRIDYEQYF.

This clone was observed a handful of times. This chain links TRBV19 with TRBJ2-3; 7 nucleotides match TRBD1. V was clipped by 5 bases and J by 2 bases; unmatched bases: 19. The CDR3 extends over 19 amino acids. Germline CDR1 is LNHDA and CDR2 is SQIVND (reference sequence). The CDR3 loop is CASSSPGQKGPGNTDTQYF. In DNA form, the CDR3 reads TGTGCCAGTAGTTCTCCGGGACAGAAGGGACCGGGAAACACAGATACGCAGTATTTT.

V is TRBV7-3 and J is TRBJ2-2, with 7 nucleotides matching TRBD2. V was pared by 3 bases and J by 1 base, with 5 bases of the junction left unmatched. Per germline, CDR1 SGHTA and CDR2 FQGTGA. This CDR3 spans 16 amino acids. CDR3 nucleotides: TGTGCCAGCAGCTTGAAGGGAGGGCTGAACACCGGGGAGCTGTTTTTT. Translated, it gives CASSLKGGLNTGELFF.

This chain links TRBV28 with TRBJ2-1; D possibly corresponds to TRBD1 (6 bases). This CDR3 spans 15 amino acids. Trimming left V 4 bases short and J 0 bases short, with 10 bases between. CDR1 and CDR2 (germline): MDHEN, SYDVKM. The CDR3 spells CASSWGLGSYNEQFF. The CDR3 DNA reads TGTGCCAGCAGTTGGGGGCTAGGCTCCTACAATGAGCAGTTCTTC.

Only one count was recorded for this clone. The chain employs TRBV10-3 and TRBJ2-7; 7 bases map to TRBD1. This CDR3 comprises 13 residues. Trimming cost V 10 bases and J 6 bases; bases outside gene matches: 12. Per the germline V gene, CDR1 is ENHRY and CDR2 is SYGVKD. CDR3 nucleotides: TGTGCCACCCATGGACAGGAGGCGGGCGAGCAGTACTTC. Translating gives CATHGQEAGEQYF.

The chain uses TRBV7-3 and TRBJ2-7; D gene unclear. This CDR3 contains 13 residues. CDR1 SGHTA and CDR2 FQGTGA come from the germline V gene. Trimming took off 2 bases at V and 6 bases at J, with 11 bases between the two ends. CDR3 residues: CASSLRLQSEQYF. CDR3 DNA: TGTGCCAGCAGCTTACGACTGCAGAGCGAGCAGTACTTC.

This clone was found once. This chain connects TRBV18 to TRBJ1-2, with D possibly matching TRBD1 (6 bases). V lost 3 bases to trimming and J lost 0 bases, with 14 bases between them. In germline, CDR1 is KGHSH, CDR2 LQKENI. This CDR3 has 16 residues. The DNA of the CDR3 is TGTGCCAGCTCACCCGGGACACCACAGGCTAACTATGGCTACACCTTC. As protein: CASSPGTPQANYGYTF.

The CDR3 sequence: CATSRRQGHTEAFF. For the CDR3, the DNA is TGTGCCACCAGCAGGCGACAGGGGCACACTGAAGCTTTCTTT. This sequence joins TRBV15 and TRBJ1-1, with 8 bases fitting TRBD1. Germline values: CDR1 LNHNV, CDR2 YYDKDF (reference sequence). The V segment lost 3 bases and the J segment 3 bases; nucleotides outside the gene matches: 3. The CDR3 sequence is 14 residues long.

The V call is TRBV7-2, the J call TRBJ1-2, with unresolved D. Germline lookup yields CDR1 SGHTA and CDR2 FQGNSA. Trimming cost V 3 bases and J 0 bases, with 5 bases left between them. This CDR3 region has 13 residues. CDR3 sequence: CASSLGANYGYTF. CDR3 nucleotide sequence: TGTGCCAGCAGCTTGGGCGCTAACTATGGCTACACCTTC.

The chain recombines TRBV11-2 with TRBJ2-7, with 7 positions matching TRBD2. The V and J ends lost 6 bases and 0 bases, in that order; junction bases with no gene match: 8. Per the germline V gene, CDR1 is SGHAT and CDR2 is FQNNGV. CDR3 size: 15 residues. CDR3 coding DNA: TGTGCCAGCAGACCGAGAGCGGGGCCCTCCTACGAGCAGTACTTC. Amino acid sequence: CASRPRAGPSYEQYF.

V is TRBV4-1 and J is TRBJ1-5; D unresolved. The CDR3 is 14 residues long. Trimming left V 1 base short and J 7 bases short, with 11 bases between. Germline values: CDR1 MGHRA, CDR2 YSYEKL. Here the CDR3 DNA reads TGCGCCAGCAGCCAAGGTGCAGGAGGGCAGCCCCAGCATTTT. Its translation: CASSQGAGGQPQHF.

CDR3 nucleotides: TGTGCCAGCAGCCAGAAGGAGGGGGGACGAGGGACAGTTTTGTCCTACGAGCAGTACTTC. The encoded protein is CASSQKEGGRGTVLSYEQYF. The gene calls are TRBV5-5 and TRBJ2-7; a weak D match, TRBD1 (7 bases). Trimming took 4 bases from V and 1 from J, leaving 30 bases between them. Germline V gives CDR1 SGHKS, CDR2 YYEKEE (reference sequence). The CDR3 has 20 residues. Filled out from reference TRBV5-5 and TRBJ2-7, the complete variable domain reads DAGVTQSPTHLIKTRGQQVTLRCSPISGHKSVSWYQQVLGQGPQFIFQYYEKEERGRGNFPDRFSARQFPNYSSELNVNALLLGDSALYLCASSQKEGGRGTVLSYEQYFGPGTRLTVT.